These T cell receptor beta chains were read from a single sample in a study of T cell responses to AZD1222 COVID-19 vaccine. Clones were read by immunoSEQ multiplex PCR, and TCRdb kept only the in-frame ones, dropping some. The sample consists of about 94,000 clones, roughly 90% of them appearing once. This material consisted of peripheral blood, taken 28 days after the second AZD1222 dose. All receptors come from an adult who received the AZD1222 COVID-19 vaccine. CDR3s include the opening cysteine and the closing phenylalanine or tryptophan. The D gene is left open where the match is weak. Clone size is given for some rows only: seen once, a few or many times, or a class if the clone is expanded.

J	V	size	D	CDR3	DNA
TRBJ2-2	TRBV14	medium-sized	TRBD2	CASSQVLAGVTGELFF	TGTGCCAGCAGCCAAGTTCTAGCGGGAGTCACCGGGGAGCTGTTTTTT
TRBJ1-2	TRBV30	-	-	CAWSKRGYTF	TGTGCCTGGAGTAAAAGGGGCTACACCTTC
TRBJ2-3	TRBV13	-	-	CASSLARDTQYF	TGTGCCAGCAGCCTAGCGAGAGATACGCAGTATTTT
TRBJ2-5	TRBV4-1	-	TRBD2	CASSHHGLAGLSQGGQETQYF	TGCGCCAGCAGCCACCACGGACTAGCGGGACTATCACAAGGGGGACAAGAGACCCAGTACTTC
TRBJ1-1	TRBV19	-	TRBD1	CASSIDRGLGAFF	TGTGCCAGTAGTATCGACAGGGGCCTGGGAGCTTTCTTT
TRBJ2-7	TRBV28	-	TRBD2	CASSPSGRSYEQYF	TGTGCCAGCAGCCCTAGCGGGAGGTCCTACGAGCAGTACTTC
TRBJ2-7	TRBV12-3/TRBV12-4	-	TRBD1	CASSLGRDREQYF	TGTGCCAGCAGTTTGGGCCGGGACAGGGAACAGTACTTC
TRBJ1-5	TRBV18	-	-	CASSPGQGLNQPQHF	TGTGCCAGCTCACCTGGGCAGGGGCTCAATCAGCCCCAGCATTTT
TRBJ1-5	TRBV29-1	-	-	CSAVGGRNQPQHF	TGCAGCGCTGTCGGGGGGAGGAATCAGCCCCAGCATTTT
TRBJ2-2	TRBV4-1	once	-	CASSLHPGANTGELFF	TGCGCCAGCAGCCTCCACCCGGGGGCGAACACCGGGGAGCTGTTTTTT
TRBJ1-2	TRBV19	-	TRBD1	CASGRGQGAFNGYTF	TGTGCCAGTGGCCGGGGACAGGGGGCGTTTAATGGCTACACCTTC
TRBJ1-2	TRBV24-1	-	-	CATPRREGGYTF	TGTGCCACCCCCCGACGGGAAGGAGGCTACACCTTC
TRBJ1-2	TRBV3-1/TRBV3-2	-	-	CASSPDTNYGYTF	TGTGCCAGCAGCCCTGACACTAACTATGGCTACACCTTC
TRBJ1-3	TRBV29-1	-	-	CSVGSGSGNTIYF	TGCAGCGTTGGTTCAGGGAGTGGAAACACCATATATTTT
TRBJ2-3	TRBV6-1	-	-	CASSEFGTAQGGTDTQYF	TGTGCCAGCAGTGAATTTGGGACTGCTCAAGGGGGGACAGATACGCAGTATTTT
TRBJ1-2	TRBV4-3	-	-	CASSQSGRDPYYGYTF	TGCGCCAGCAGCCAATCTGGCAGGGACCCGTACTATGGCTACACCTTC
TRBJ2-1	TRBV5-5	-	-	CASSLDAGSSYNEQFF	TGTGCCAGCAGCTTGGATGCGGGGAGCTCCTACAATGAGCAGTTCTTC
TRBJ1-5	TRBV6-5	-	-	CATSMTQSNQPQHF	TGTGCCACCAGCATGACACAGAGCAATCAGCCCCAGCATTTT
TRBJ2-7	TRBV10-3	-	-	CASSREYEQYF	TGTGCCTCATCAAGGGAATACGAGCAGTACTTC
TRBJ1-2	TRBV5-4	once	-	CASSRPLGGNYGYTF	TGTGCCAGCAGCCGACCATTGGGTGGGAACTATGGCTACACCTTC
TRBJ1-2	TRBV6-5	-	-	CASTETYGYTF	TGTGCCAGCACGGAGACCTATGGCTACACCTTC
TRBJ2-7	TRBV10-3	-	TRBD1	CAIRGDRGPHEQYF	TGTGCCATCAGGGGGGACAGGGGACCCCACGAGCAGTACTTC
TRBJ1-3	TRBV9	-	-	CASSVAAGRLDTIYF	TGTGCCAGCAGCGTAGCAGCGGGGAGACTTGACACCATATATTTT
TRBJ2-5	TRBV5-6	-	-	CASSLGGAARGRETQYF	TGTGCCAGCAGCTTGGGGGGAGCGGCCCGGGGCAGGGAGACCCAGTACTTC
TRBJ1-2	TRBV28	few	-	CASSLQGGYGYTF	TGTGCCAGCAGCCTACAGGGAGGTTATGGCTACACCTTC
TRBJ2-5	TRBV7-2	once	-	CASGVGRHRETQYF	TGTGCCAGCGGGGTCGGGCGCCACCGGGAGACCCAGTACTTC
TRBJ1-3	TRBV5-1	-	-	CASSLAGVGNTIYF	TGCGCCAGCAGCTTGGCCGGGGTCGGAAACACCATATATTTT
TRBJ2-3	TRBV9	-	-	CASSVGEGGITDTQYF	TGTGCCAGCAGCGTAGGTGAGGGGGGCATCACAGATACGCAGTATTTT
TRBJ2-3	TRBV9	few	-	CASSPREWTGGTDTQYF	TGTGCCAGCAGCCCCCGTGAATGGACGGGAGGCACAGATACGCAGTATTTT
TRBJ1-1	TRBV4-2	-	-	CASSQVSTGNTEAFF	TGTGCCAGCAGCCAAGTGAGTACAGGGAACACTGAAGCTTTCTTT
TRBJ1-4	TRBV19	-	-	CASSPVGGTNEKLFF	TGTGCCAGTAGTCCTGTCGGGGGCACTAATGAAAAACTGTTTTTT
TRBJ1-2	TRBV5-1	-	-	CASSLEEGTYGYTF	TGCGCCAGCAGCTTGGAGGAGGGGACCTATGGCTACACCTTC
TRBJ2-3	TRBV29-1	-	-	CSVQQGSIYTDTQYF	TGCAGCGTACAACAGGGATCTATTTACACAGATACGCAGTATTTT
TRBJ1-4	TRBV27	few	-	CASSSFSSWGEKLFF	TGTGCCAGCAGTAGTTTTTCCTCCTGGGGTGAAAAACTGTTTTTT
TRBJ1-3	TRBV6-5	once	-	CASSPTGYGNTIYF	TGTGCCAGCAGTCCAACGGGTTATGGAAACACCATATATTTT
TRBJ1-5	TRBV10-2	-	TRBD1	CASRTGDQPQHF	TGCGCCAGCAGGACAGGGGACCAGCCCCAGCATTTT
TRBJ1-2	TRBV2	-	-	CASSETAANYGYTF	TGTGCCAGCAGTGAAACAGCCGCTAACTATGGCTACACCTTC